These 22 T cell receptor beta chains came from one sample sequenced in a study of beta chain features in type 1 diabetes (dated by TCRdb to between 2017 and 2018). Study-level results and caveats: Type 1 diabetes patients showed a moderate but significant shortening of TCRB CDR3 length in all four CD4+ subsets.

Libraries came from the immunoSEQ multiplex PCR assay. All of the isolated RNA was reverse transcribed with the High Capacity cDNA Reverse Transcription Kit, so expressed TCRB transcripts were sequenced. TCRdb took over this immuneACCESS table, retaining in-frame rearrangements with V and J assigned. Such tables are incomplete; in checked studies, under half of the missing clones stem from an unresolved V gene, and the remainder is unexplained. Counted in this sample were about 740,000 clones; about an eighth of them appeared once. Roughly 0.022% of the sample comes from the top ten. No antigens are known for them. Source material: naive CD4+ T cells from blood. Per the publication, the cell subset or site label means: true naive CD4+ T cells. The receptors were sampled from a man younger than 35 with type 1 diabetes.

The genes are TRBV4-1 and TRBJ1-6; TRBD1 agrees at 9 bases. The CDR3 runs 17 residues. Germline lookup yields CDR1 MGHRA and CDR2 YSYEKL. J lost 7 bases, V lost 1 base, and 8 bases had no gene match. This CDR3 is CASSQVAPGTGNSPLHF. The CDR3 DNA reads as TGCGCCAGCAGCCAAGTTGCTCCTGGGACAGGGAATTCACCCCTCCACTTT.

The CDR3, as DNA: TGCGCCAGCAGCTTGGACAGGGCCGAGCAGTTCTTC. The encoded protein is CASSLDRAEQFF. The chain has TRBV5-1 and TRBJ2-1, with a tentative D call TRBD1 (6 bases). V lost 0 bases, J lost 10 bases, and 8 bases lay in between. Germline V gives CDR1 SGHRS, CDR2 YFSETQ. The CDR3 has 12 amino acids.

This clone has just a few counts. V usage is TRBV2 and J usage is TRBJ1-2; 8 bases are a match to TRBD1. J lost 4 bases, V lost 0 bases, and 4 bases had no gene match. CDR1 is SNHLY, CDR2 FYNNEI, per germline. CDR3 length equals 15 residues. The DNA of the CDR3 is TGTGCCAGCAGTGAAGCGGCACAGGGGGTCTATGGCTACACCTTC. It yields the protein CASSEAAQGVYGYTF.

The CDR3 bases are TGTGCCAGCTCACCGGGACCTTCCTCCTACGAGCAGTACTTC. Translated, it gives CASSPGPSSYEQYF. The chain links TRBV18 to TRBJ2-7; D tentatively reads TRBD1 or TRBD2 (5 bases each). Looked up from germline, CDR1 is KGHSH and CDR2 is LQKENI. The ends were cut back, 3 bases at V and 0 bases at J, with 9 bases in the middle. There are 14 residues in the CDR3.

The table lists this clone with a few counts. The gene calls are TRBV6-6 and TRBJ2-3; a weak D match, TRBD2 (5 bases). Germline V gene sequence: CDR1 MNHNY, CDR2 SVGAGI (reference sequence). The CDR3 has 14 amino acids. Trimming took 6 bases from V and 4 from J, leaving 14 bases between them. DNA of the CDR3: TGTGCCAGCAGACCCACTAGTGGGGCAGATACGCAGTATTTT. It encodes CASRPTSGADTQYF.

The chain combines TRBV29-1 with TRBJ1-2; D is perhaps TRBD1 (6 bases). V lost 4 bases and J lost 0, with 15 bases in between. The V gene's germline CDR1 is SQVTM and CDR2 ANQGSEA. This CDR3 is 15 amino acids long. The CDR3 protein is CSVGEPGQPNYGYTF. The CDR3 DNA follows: TGCAGCGTTGGAGAGCCAGGACAGCCTAACTATGGCTACACCTTC.

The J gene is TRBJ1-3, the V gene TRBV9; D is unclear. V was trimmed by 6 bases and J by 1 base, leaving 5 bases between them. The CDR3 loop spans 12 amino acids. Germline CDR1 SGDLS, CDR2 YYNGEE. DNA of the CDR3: TGTGCCAGCACCCGTTCTGGAAACACCATATATTTT. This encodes CASTRSGNTIYF.

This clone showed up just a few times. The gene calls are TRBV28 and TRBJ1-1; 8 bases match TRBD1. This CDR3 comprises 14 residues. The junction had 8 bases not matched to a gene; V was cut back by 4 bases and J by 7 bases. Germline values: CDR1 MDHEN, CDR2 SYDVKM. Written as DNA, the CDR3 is TGTGCCAGCAGTTCCCAGGACAGGGTGGGTGAAGCTTTCTTT. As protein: CASSSQDRVGEAFF.

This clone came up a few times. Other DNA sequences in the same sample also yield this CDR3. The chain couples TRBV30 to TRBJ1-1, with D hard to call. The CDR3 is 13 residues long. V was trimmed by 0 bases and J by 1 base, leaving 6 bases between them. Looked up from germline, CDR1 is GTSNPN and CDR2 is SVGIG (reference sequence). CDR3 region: CAWSVGRNTEAFF. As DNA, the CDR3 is TGTGCCTGGAGTGTAGGTCGGAACACTGAAGCTTTCTTT.

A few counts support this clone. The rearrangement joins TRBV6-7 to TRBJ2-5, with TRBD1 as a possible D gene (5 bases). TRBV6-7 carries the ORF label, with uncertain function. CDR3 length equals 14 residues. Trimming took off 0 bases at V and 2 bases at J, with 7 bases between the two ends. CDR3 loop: CASSYSYRQETQYF. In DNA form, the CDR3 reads TGTGCCAGCAGTTACTCGTACAGGCAAGAGACCCAGTACTTC.

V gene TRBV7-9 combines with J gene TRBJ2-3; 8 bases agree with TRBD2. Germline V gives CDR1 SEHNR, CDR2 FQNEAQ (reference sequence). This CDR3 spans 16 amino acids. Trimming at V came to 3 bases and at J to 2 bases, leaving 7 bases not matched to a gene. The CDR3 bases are TGTGCCAGCAGCTTTCGGCTAGCGGGCGCCACAGATACGCAGTATTTT. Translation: CASSFRLAGATDTQYF.

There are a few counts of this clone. The CDR3 here is CASSIGYGYTF. For the CDR3, the DNA is TGTGCCAGTAGTATTGGGTATGGCTACACCTTC. The chain recombines TRBV19 with TRBJ1-2; D not resolved. From germline, CDR1 is LNHDA and CDR2 SQIVND (reference sequence). Trimming stripped 3 bases from V and 5 bases from J, with 4 bases between. The CDR3 runs 11 residues.

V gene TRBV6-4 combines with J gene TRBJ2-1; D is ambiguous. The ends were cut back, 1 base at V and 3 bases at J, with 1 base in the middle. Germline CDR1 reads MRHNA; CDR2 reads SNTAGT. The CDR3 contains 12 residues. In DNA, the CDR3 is TGTGCCAGCAGTGACTTCTACAATGAGCAGTTCTTC. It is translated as CASSDFYNEQFF.

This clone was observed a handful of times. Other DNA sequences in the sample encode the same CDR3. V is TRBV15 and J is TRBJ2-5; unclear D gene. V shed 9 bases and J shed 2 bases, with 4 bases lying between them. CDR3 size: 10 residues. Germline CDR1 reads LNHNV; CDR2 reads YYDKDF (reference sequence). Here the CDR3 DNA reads TGTGCCACTGGGCAAGAGACCCAGTACTTC. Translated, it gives CATGQETQYF.

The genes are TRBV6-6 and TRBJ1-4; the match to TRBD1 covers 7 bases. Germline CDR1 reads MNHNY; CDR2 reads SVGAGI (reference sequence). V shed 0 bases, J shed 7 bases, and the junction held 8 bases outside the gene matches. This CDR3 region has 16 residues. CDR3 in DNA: TGTGCCAGCAGTTACTCACTAGACCAGGGGGGTGAAAAACTGTTTTTT. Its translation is CASSYSLDQGGEKLFF.

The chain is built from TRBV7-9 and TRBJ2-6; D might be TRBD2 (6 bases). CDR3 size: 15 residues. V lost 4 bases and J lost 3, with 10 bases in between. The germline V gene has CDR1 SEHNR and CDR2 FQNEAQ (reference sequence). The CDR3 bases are TGTGCCAGCAGCTCCCCGGGAGATGGGGCCAACGTCCTGACTTTC. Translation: CASSSPGDGANVLTF.

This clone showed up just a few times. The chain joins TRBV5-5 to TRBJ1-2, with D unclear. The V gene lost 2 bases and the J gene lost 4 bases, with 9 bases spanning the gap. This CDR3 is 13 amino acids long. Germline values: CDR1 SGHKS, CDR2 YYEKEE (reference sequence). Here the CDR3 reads CASSLGNAYGYTF. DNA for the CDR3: TGTGCCAGCAGCTTAGGGAACGCCTATGGCTACACCTTC.

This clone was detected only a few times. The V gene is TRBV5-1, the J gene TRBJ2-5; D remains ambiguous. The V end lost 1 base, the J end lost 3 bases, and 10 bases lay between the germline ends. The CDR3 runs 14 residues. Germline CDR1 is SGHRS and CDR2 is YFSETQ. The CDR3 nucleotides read TGCGCCAGCAGCTTGAGTGAACCCAAAGAGACCCAGTACTTC. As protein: CASSLSEPKETQYF. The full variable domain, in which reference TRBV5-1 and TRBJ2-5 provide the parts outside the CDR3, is KAGVTQTPRYLIKTRGQQVTLSCSPISGHRSVSWYQQTPGQGLQFLFEYFSETQRNKGNFPGRFSGRQFSNSRSEMNVSTLELGDSALYLCASSLSEPKETQYFGPGTRLLVL.

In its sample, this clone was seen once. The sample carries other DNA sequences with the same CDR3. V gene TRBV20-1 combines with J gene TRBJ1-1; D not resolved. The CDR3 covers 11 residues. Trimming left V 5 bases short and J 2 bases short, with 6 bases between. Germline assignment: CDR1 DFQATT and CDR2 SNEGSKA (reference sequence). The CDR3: CSAPENTEAFF. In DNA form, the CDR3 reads TGCAGTGCTCCCGAAAACACTGAAGCTTTCTTT.

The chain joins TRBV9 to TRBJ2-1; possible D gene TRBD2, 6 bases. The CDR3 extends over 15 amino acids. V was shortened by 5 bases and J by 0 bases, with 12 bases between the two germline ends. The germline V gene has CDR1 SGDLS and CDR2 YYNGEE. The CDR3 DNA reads TGTGCCAGCAGGGGAGGAGCCAGCTCCTACAATGAGCAGTTCTTC. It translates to CASRGGASSYNEQFF.

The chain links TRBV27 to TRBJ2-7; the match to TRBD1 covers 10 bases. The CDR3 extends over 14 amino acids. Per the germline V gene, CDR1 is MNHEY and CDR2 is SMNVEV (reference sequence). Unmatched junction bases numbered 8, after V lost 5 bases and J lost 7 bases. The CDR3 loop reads CASSTGTGAWEQYF. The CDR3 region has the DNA TGTGCCAGCAGTACCGGGACAGGGGCTTGGGAGCAGTACTTC.

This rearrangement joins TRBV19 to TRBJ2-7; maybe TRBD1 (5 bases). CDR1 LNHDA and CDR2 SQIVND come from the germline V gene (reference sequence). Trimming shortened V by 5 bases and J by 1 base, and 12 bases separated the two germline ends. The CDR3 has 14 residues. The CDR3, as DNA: TGTGCCAGTAGTCTGACAGAGTTTTCCTACGAGCAGTACTTC. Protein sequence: CASSLTEFSYEQYF.